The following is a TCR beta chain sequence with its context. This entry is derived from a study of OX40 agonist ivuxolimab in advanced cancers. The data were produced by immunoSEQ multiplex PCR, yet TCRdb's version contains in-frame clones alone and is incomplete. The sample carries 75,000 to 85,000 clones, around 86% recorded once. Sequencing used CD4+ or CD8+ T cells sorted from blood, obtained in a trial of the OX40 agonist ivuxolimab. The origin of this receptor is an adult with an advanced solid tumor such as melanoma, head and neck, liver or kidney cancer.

In DNA form, the CDR3 reads TGTGCCAGCAGCCCGGACAGCGGGAGGGGCACAGATACGCAGTATTTT. Residues: CASSPDSGRGTDTQYF. V is TRBV7-7 and J is TRBJ2-3, with 10 bases matching TRBD2. Germline CDR1 reads SSHAT; CDR2 reads FNYEAQ (reference sequence). J lost 1 base, V lost 5 bases, and 6 bases had no gene match. CDR3 size: 16 residues.